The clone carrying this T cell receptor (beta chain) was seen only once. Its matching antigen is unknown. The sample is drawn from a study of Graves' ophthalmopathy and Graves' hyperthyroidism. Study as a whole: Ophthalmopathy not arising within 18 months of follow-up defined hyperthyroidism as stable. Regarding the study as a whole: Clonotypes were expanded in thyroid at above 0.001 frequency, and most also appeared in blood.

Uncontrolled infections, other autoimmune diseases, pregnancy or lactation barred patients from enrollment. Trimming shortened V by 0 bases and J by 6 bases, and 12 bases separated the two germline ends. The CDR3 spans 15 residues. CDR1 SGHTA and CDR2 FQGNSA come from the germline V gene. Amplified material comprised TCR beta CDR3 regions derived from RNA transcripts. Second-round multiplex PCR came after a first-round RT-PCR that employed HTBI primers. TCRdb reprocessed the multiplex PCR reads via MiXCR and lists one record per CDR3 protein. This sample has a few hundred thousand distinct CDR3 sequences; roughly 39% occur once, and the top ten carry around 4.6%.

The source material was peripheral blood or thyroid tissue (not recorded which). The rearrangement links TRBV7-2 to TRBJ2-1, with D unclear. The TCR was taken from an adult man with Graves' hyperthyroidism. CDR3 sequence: CASSLAVGSCNEQFF. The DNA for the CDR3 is TGTGCCAGCAGCTTAGCGGTGGGAAGCTGCAATGAGCAGTTCTTC.